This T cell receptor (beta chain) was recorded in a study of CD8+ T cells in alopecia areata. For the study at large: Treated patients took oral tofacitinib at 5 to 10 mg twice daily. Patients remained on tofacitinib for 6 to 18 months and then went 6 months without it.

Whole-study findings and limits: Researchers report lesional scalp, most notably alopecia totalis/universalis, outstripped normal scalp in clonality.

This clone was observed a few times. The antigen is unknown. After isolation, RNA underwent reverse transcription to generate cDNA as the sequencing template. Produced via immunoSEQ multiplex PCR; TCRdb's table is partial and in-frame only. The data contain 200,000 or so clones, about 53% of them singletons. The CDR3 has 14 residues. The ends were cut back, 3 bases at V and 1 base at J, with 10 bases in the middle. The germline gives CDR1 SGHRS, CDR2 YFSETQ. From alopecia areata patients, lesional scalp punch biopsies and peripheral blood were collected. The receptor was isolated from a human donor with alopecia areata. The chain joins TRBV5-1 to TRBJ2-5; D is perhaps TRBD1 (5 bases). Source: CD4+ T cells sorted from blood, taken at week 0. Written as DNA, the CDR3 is TGCGCCAGCAGCTGGGTGGGGCTCCAAGAGACCCAGTACTTC. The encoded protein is CASSWVGLQETQYF.